A selection of T cell receptor beta chains follows, all from one sample in a study of blood T cell repertoires in COVID-19. Produced via immunoSEQ multiplex PCR; TCRdb's table is partial and in-frame only. The table lists approximately 250,000 clones, 85% to 90% of them singletons. The sample comprised PBMCs or T cells enriched from blood (not recorded which). Every receptor here comes from a woman younger than 45 with acute COVID-19. Both conserved end residues are part of each CDR3. The order of the fields is J gene, clone size, V gene, D gene, CDR3 protein, CDR3 DNA. D genes are given only for firm matches. A clone size is listed for some rows: how often the clone was seen (once, few, many), or a class if it is expanded.

>TRBJ2-1|NA|TRBV5-1|TRBD1
CASSLGTGLNYNEQFF
TGCGCCAGCAGCTTGGGGACAGGGCTAAACTACAATGAGCAGTTCTTC
>TRBJ2-7|NA|TRBV6-5|TRBD2
CASRPGTITYEQYF
TGTGCCAGCAGACCCGGGACTATTACCTACGAGCAGTACTTC
>TRBJ2-1|NA|TRBV5-5|NA
CASSPRGMNNEQFF
TGTGCCAGCAGCCCAAGGGGGATGAACAATGAGCAGTTCTTC
>TRBJ2-1|NA|TRBV11-2|NA
CASSLVGEMDEQFF
TGTGCCAGCAGCTTAGTGGGAGAAATGGATGAGCAGTTCTTC
>TRBJ2-6|NA|TRBV5-4|NA
CASSQRGGANVLTF
TGTGCCAGCAGTCAAAGAGGAGGGGCCAACGTCCTGACTTTC
>TRBJ1-1|NA|TRBV10-3|NA
CATGSTVNTEAFF
TGTGCCACCGGAAGTACAGTGAACACTGAAGCTTTCTTT
>TRBJ1-2|NA|TRBV13|NA
CASSLVEDGYTF
TGTGCCAGCAGCTTAGTAGAGGATGGCTACACCTTC
>TRBJ2-2|NA|TRBV14|NA
CASSPERLNTGELFF
TGTGCCAGCAGCCCAGAGAGACTTAACACCGGGGAGCTGTTTTTT
>TRBJ2-5|NA|TRBV4-1|NA
CASSQARGWDTEETQYF
TGCGCCAGCAGCCAAGCAAGGGGGTGGGACACGGAAGAGACCCAGTACTTC
>TRBJ2-2|once|TRBV6-5|NA
CASRKRSVTGELFF
TGTGCCAGCAGAAAGCGGTCGGTCACCGGGGAGCTGTTTTTT
>TRBJ2-6|NA|TRBV6-5|NA
CASLSDSGANVLTF
TGTGCCAGCCTGTCAGACTCTGGGGCCAACGTCCTGACTTTC
>TRBJ1-2|NA|TRBV28|NA
CASSLTEDRGYTF
TGTGCCAGCAGTTTAACGGAGGATCGAGGCTACACCTTC
>TRBJ2-7|NA|TRBV5-4|NA
CASTPGGGGGAEQYF
TGTGCCAGCACCCCGGGGGGCGGGGGCGGGGCCGAGCAGTACTTC
>TRBJ2-4|NA|TRBV19|TRBD2
CASSPLAGVLGTKNIQYF
TGTGCCAGTAGTCCTCTAGCGGGAGTGCTAGGCACCAAAAACATTCAGTACTTC
>TRBJ1-4|once|TRBV29-1|TRBD1
CSGRTGAEKLFF
TGCAGCGGTCGGACAGGGGCGGAAAAACTGTTTTTT
>TRBJ2-7|NA|TRBV19|NA
CASSSGGGGYEQYF
TGTGCCAGTAGTTCTGGAGGGGGCGGTTACGAGCAGTACTTC
>TRBJ2-1|NA|TRBV11-2|NA
CASSPEREFGEQFF
TGTGCCAGCAGCCCAGAACGGGAGTTCGGTGAGCAGTTCTTC
>TRBJ2-7|NA|TRBV3-1/TRBV3-2|TRBD2
CASRPGTSGSLGEQYF
TGTGCCAGCAGACCGGGGACTAGCGGGAGTTTAGGCGAGCAGTACTTC